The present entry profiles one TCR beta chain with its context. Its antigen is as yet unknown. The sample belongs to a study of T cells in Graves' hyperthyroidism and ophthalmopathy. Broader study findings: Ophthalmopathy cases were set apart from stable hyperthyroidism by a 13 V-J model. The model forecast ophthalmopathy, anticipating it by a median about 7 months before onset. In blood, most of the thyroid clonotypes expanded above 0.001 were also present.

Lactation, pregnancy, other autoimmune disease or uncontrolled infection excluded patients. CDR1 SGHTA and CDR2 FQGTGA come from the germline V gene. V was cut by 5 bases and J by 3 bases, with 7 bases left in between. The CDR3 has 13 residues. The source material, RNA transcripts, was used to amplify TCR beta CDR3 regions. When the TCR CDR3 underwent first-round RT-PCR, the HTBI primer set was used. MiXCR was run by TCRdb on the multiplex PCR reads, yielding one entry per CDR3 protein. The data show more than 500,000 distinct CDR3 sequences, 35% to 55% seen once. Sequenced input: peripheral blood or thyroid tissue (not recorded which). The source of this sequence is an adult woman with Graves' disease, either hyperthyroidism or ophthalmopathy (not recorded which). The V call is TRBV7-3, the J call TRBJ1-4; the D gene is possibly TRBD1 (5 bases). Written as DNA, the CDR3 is TGTGCCAGCAGCCAGACAGCTAATGAAAAACTGTTTTTT. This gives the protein CASSQTANEKLFF.